This is a list of T cell receptor beta chains from one sample in a study of cytomegalovirus exposure and HLA in healthy donors. Data came from immunoSEQ multiplex PCR; TCRdb stores just in-frame clones and leaves some out. The data contain 90,000 to 100,000 clones, about 81% of them singletons. The sample was PBMCs. Receptor source: a woman between 35 and 50 years old in good health and CMV-seronegative. Each CDR3 is given without its conserved first and last residue. D genes are given only for firm matches. Clone sizes are given selectively: once, few, many, or a class where the clone is expanded.

CDR3 protein	J gene	D gene	clone size	V gene
ASSFQGGRSYEQY	TRBJ2-7	.	.	TRBV27
ASSSRGDTEAF	TRBJ1-1	.	once	TRBV18
ASSLSHDTPNTEAF	TRBJ1-1	.	.	TRBV7-3
ASSPAGSGPSYEQY	TRBJ2-7	.	.	TRBV5-6
ASSGEAGPVGNEQF	TRBJ2-1	TRBD2	few	TRBV6-4
ATSDRGQGSGKLF	TRBJ1-4	TRBD1	.	TRBV15
ASSQDPGKTQH	TRBJ1-5	.	.	TRBV4-3
AISDRAPQETQY	TRBJ2-5	.	.	TRBV10-3
ASSKIAGGGSNEQF	TRBJ2-1	TRBD2	.	TRBV6-4
ASSDTQVLSNQPQH	TRBJ1-5	.	.	TRBV2
ASTQTGDGGYT	TRBJ1-2	TRBD1	once	TRBV6-5
AGKDRGHAGELF	TRBJ2-2	TRBD1	.	TRBV6-1
ASRGLAGGWNEQF	TRBJ2-1	TRBD2	.	TRBV10-2
SVVRQNTEAF	TRBJ1-1	.	few	TRBV29-1